This T cell receptor beta chain was captured by sequencing in a study of cytomegalovirus exposure and HLA in healthy donors. Study results and limitations: By HLA locus, TCR association rates varied in a later analysis, with DRB1 showing the most and HLA-C the fewest. Three of the chains that were CMV-associated were confirmed in vitro to be specific for CMV antigens. TCR beta sequences reportedly predicted most subjects' HLA-A and HLA-B alleles accurately. Altogether, around 160 TCR beta chains were recorded as cytomegalovirus-associated.

Amplification used 60 Vbeta primers and 13 Jbeta primers. Libraries were prepared by immunoSEQ multiplex PCR; TCRdb keeps only in-frame clonotypes and omits some of them. The table has approximately 190,000 clones, roughly 87% seen once; the top ten hold approximately 0.98%. V lost 1 base and J lost 4, with 5 bases in between. The CDR3 has 12 amino acids. CDR1 is GTSNPN and CDR2 is SVGIG in the germline V gene (reference sequence). With regard to this clone: What it recognizes is unknown.

The chain combines TRBV30 with TRBJ2-4, with a tentative D call TRBD1 (5 bases). This sequence was found in a boy aged 2 to 10 in good health and CMV-seronegative. The specimen was PBMCs. CDR3 in amino acids: CAWSGQKNIQYF. The CDR3 nucleotides read TGTGCCTGGAGTGGACAGAAAAACATTCAGTACTTC.